These 11 T cell receptor beta chains share one sample of origin, sequenced in a study of cytomegalovirus exposure and HLA in healthy donors (dated by TCRdb to about 2017). Library method: the immunoSEQ multiplex PCR assay. For the multiplex PCR, a mixture combining 60 forward primers for TCR Vbeta segments and 13 reverse primers for TCR Jbeta segments was used. TCRdb limited this immuneACCESS table to in-frame rearrangements with V and J called. A share of clones is missing; checked studies link under half to unresolved V genes, and the rest is unexplained. The sample table shows some 99,000 clones, and roughly two thirds are seen once. The top ten clonotypes cover approximately 8.4% of the sample. Sequenced input: PBMCs. These receptor sequences come from a man in his forties or fifties in good health and CMV-seronegative.

V gene TRBV27 combines with J gene TRBJ2-3, with 8 bases matching TRBD2. This CDR3 has 17 residues. V trimming: 4 bases; J trimming: 6 bases; junction bases outside the gene matches: 15. The V gene's germline CDR1 is MNHEY and CDR2 SMNVEV (reference sequence). CDR3 DNA sequence: TGTGCCAGCAGTTCCTCATTGGTCTACAGCGGGGGTGATACGCAGTATTTT. Translated: CASSSSLVYSGGDTQYF.

The V call is TRBV19, the J call TRBJ2-2, with 9 bases fitting TRBD1. V trimming: 7 bases; J trimming: 4 bases; junction bases outside the gene matches: 4. The CDR3 has 14 residues. In germline, CDR1 is LNHDA, CDR2 SQIVND (reference sequence). The CDR3 spells CASTPGQGTGELFF. The CDR3 coding sequence is TGTGCCAGTACCCCGGGACAGGGCACCGGGGAGCTGTTTTTT.

The chain joins TRBV11-1 to TRBJ2-5; 9 positions agree with TRBD2. Trimming cost V 3 bases and J 5 bases; bases outside gene matches: 7. The CDR3 extends over 15 amino acids. From germline, CDR1 is SGHAT and CDR2 FQDESV (reference sequence). CDR3 nucleotide sequence: TGTGCCAGCAGCTTGGGAGCGGGGGGCCTCGAGACCCAGTACTTC. This encodes CASSLGAGGLETQYF.

The chain has TRBV18 and TRBJ1-2; D gene unclear. CDR1 KGHSH and CDR2 LQKENI come from the germline V gene. V lost 2 bases and J lost 4, with 11 bases in between. The CDR3 has 14 amino acids. CDR3 bases: TGTGCCAGCTCACCAGGGCAGATGACCTATGGCTACACCTTC. It encodes CASSPGQMTYGYTF.

V gene TRBV7-2 combines with J gene TRBJ1-4; a weak D match, TRBD1 (6 bases). The CDR3 covers 17 residues. V lost 4 bases and J 0 bases, leaving 15 bases between the germline ends. CDR1 SGHTA and CDR2 FQGNSA come from the germline V gene. The CDR3 DNA reads as TGTGCCAGCAGCTCACAGGGAGTGTTTGCAACTAATGAAAAACTGTTTTTT. It is translated as CASSSQGVFATNEKLFF.

The chain has TRBV7-2 and TRBJ1-1, with 7 bases lining up with TRBD1. Germline V lookup: CDR1 SGHTA, CDR2 FQGNSA. This CDR3 contains 14 residues. J lost 5 bases, V lost 5 bases, and 8 bases had no gene match. The CDR3 nucleotides read TGTGCCAGCAGCGAGGGACTCAGGGGGACTGAAGCTTTCTTT. Translation: CASSEGLRGTEAFF.

The chain joins TRBV9 to TRBJ1-2; TRBD1 agrees at 8 bases. The CDR3 is 15 residues long. Germline lookup yields CDR1 SGDLS and CDR2 YYNGEE. V shed 4 bases and J 5 bases; nucleotides not matched to a gene: 10. The CDR3 loop reads CASSSQPTGEYGYTF. The CDR3 region has the DNA TGTGCCAGCAGCTCACAACCGACAGGGGAGTATGGCTACACCTTC.

This clone was detected a few times. The rearrangement uses TRBV7-2 and TRBJ1-2; 8 bases match TRBD1. The CDR3 runs 15 residues. From germline, CDR1 is SGHTA and CDR2 FQGNSA. The J segment lost 4 bases and the V segment lost 5 bases, leaving 9 bases of the junction unmatched. CDR3 nucleotides: TGTGCCAGCAGCCCGGGACAGGCGGTTACCTATGGCTACACCTTC. It specifies CASSPGQAVTYGYTF.

The J gene is TRBJ1-2, the V gene TRBV7-9; 7 bases are a match to TRBD1. There are 14 residues in the CDR3. Germline loops: CDR1 SEHNR, CDR2 FQNEAQ (reference sequence). With V trimmed by 1 base and J by 2 bases, 1 base remained unmatched. The CDR3 region is CASSLGQGNYGYTF. The CDR3 nucleotides are TGTGCCAGCAGCTTAGGACAGGGAAACTATGGCTACACCTTC.

This chain links TRBV6-6 with TRBJ1-4; 7 bases are shared with TRBD1. CDR3 length: 15 amino acids. The V gene's germline CDR1 is MNHNY and CDR2 SVGAGI (reference sequence). The junction had 12 bases not matched to a gene; V was cut back by 6 bases and J by 8 bases. This chain's CDR3 is CASSQNGGQSEKLFF. In DNA form, the CDR3 reads TGTGCCAGCAGCCAAAATGGGGGACAGAGCGAAAAACTGTTTTTT.

V gene TRBV4-1 combines with J gene TRBJ1-6; a possible D gene is TRBD1 (6 bases). The germline V gene has CDR1 MGHRA and CDR2 YSYEKL. Between the trimmed V and J ends, which lost 4 bases and 4 bases, there was a span of 17 bases. This CDR3 contains 17 residues. CDR3 sequence reads: CASSPSGGGSYNSPLHF. The CDR3 DNA is TGCGCCAGCAGCCCTTCGGGAGGGGGGAGTTATAATTCACCCCTCCACTTT.